This is a list of T cell receptor beta chains from one sample in a study of T-cell reconstitution after alpha-beta-depleted transplantation in children. Each CDR3 protein gets one entry after TCRdb re-called the PCR reads with MiXCR. The sample holds about 610,000 distinct CDR3 sequences, 10% to 13% seen once. Sequenced here: PBMCs from the stem cell graft donor, sampled from the stem cell graft. The receptors here all came from a human donor who donated a stem cell graft to a child with acute myeloid leukemia. CDR3s include the opening cysteine and the closing phenylalanine or tryptophan. Each record gives: D gene, V gene, clone size, J gene, CDR3 protein, CDR3 DNA. The D gene is left open where the match is weak. Only part of the rows carry a size: once, few, many, or a class if the clone is expanded.

-	TRBV6-2/TRBV6-3	-	TRBJ2-1	CASGSRGGYNEQFF	TGTGCCAGCGGGTCCAGGGGGGGCTACAATGAGCAGTTCTTC
-	TRBV29-1	-	TRBJ2-3	CSVLVGGADTQYF	TGCAGCGTTCTAGTGGGGGGTGCGGATACGCAGTATTTT
-	TRBV12-3/TRBV12-4	many	TRBJ2-1	CASSLVGGKASIEQFF	TGTGCCAGCAGTTTAGTAGGGGGGAAGGCCTCAATTGAGCAGTTCTTC
TRBD1	TRBV12-3/TRBV12-4	few	TRBJ2-7	CASSSTGYYEQYF	TGTGCCAGCAGTTCGACAGGGTACTACGAGCAGTACTTC
-	TRBV6-5	few	TRBJ1-1	CASSYSNGNTEAFF	TGTGCCAGCAGTTACTCGAACGGGAACACTGAAGCTTTCTTT
-	TRBV28	few	TRBJ2-5	CASSLAEGIIRETQYF	TGTGCCAGCAGTTTAGCCGAGGGGATCATCAGAGAGACCCAGTACTTC
-	TRBV24-1	few	TRBJ2-3	CATRGDELDTQYF	TGTGCCACCAGAGGGGACGAGTTAGATACGCAGTATTTT
-	TRBV5-5	once	TRBJ2-7	CASSPGWGSEGQYF	TGTGCCAGCAGCCCCGGTTGGGGGTCCGAGGGGCAGTACTTC
TRBD1	TRBV20-1	few	TRBJ2-3	CSARDRSPGGTGMEGPDF	TGCAGTGCTAGAGATAGGTCCCCAGGGGGGACAGGGATGGAGGGGCCCGATTTT
-	TRBV3-1	once	TRBJ2-1	CASSQRGGASYNEQFF	TGTGCCAGCAGCCAAAGGGGCGGGGCCTCCTACAATGAGCAGTTCTTC
TRBD2	TRBV6-2/TRBV6-3	-	TRBJ2-2	CASNPYRGLALGTGELFF	TGTGCCAGCAACCCCTACAGGGGACTAGCCTTGGGGACCGGGGAGCTGTTTTTT
-	TRBV11-2	many	TRBJ2-1	CASSLGGPYNEQFF	TGTGCCAGCAGCTTAGGCGGGCCTTACAATGAGCAGTTCTTC
-	TRBV6-2/TRBV6-3	many	TRBJ2-1	CASSYADGSDNEQFF	TGTGCCAGCAGTTACGCGGACGGCTCCGACAATGAGCAGTTCTTC
-	TRBV4-3	many	TRBJ1-2	CASSQDSGGHLGYTF	TGCGCCAGCAGCCAAGATAGCGGAGGGCATCTCGGCTACACCTTC
-	TRBV20-1	-	TRBJ2-7	CSARGDSRYPYEQYF	TGCAGTGCTAGAGGTGACAGCCGATACCCCTACGAGCAGTACTTC
TRBD1	TRBV5-1	few	TRBJ2-5	CASRSGGQTETQYF	TGCGCCAGCAGATCAGGGGGCCAGACTGAGACCCAGTACTTC
TRBD1	TRBV30	-	TRBJ1-2	CAWDRGYGYTF	TGTGCCTGGGACAGGGGCTATGGCTACACCTTC
TRBD1	TRBV20-1	few	TRBJ1-1	CSARPGQGGGAFF	TGCAGTGCTAGACCGGGACAGGGAGGGGGAGCTTTCTTT
-	TRBV20-1	many	TRBJ2-2	CSALGPLSKRELFF	TGCAGTGCTCTGGGCCCTCTCAGTAAGCGGGAGCTGTTTTTT
-	TRBV4-3	few	TRBJ2-3	CASSQGDSRDTQYF	TGCGCCAGCAGCCAAGGGGATAGCAGGGATACGCAGTATTTT
TRBD2	TRBV4-2	few	TRBJ2-3	CASRSGSGSTDTQYF	TGTGCCAGCAGGTCGGGTAGCGGGAGCACAGATACGCAGTATTTT
-	TRBV12-3/TRBV12-4	-	TRBJ1-2	CASSYLSNYGYTF	TGTGCCAGCAGTTACCTGTCTAACTATGGCTACACCTTC
TRBD2	TRBV7-3	-	TRBJ2-2	CASSLFSSGRNPIGELFF	TGTGCCAGCAGCTTATTCAGTAGCGGGAGGAACCCCATCGGGGAGCTGTTTTTT
TRBD1	TRBV5-1	-	TRBJ1-6	CASSSALGRGRFDSPLHF	TGCGCCAGCAGCTCTGCTCTAGGGAGGGGGCGATTCGATTCACCCCTCCACTTT
-	TRBV6-5	few	TRBJ1-4	CASSYSSQWAEKLFF	TGTGCCAGCAGTTACTCAAGTCAATGGGCGGAAAAACTGTTTTTT
TRBD2	TRBV7-2	many	TRBJ2-1	CASSTQAGVGYNEQFF	TGTGCCAGCAGCACCCAAGCGGGAGTTGGCTACAATGAGCAGTTCTTC
-	TRBV6-4	many	TRBJ2-1	CASSDEQGHNEQFF	TGTGCCAGCAGTGACGAGCAGGGCCACAATGAGCAGTTCTTC
TRBD2	TRBV10-2	many	TRBJ2-7	CASSESVSSGISYEQYF	TGCGCCAGCAGTGAGTCAGTTTCTAGCGGGATCTCCTACGAGCAGTACTTC
-	TRBV29-1	-	TRBJ1-4	CSVQGTSGGNEKLFF	TGCAGCGTTCAAGGGACTAGCGGAGGTAATGAAAAACTGTTTTTT
-	TRBV7-9	-	TRBJ2-6	CASSSTGPGANVLTF	TGTGCCAGCAGCTCCACTGGACCTGGGGCCAACGTCCTGACTTTC
TRBD2	TRBV2	many	TRBJ2-7	CASTIAGYEQYF	TGTGCCAGCACCATAGCGGGCTACGAGCAGTACTTC
TRBD1	TRBV5-1	-	TRBJ1-4	CASSLDSYRGDEKLFF	TGCGCCAGCAGCTTGGATTCTTACAGGGGGGATGAAAAACTGTTTTTT
-	TRBV6-6	few	TRBJ2-7	CASTDGPHEQYF	TGTGCCAGCACCGACGGGCCGCACGAGCAGTACTTC
-	TRBV10-3	many	TRBJ1-2	CAIRRVGDGGYTF	TGTGCCATCCGACGAGTTGGTGATGGGGGCTACACCTTC
-	TRBV20-1	-	TRBJ2-5	CSARGVLGTGEEYF	-
-	TRBV12-3/TRBV12-4	-	TRBJ2-5	CASSWGTEETQYF	TGTGCCAGCAGTTGGGGTACAGAAGAGACCCAGTACTTC
-	TRBV29-1	few	TRBJ1-1	CSVSGDEWNDPREAFF	TGCAGCGTGTCAGGTGATGAATGGAACGACCCCAGGGAAGCTTTCTTT
TRBD1	TRBV29-1	few	TRBJ2-7	CSVSGQGIEQYF	TGCAGCGTTTCGGGACAGGGTATCGAGCAGTACTTC
TRBD1	TRBV12-3/TRBV12-4	many	TRBJ2-5	CASSGTGQETQYF	TGTGCCAGCAGTGGGACAGGGCAAGAGACCCAGTACTTC
-	TRBV6-5	many	TRBJ2-3	CASSYGAAGTDTQYF	TGTGCCAGCAGTTACGGAGCGGCTGGCACAGATACGCAGTATTTT
-	TRBV6-2/TRBV6-3	few	TRBJ1-1	CASRPGPGQRYMNTEAFF	TGTGCCAGCAGACCAGGCCCGGGACAACGATACATGAACACTGAAGCTTTCTTT
-	TRBV7-9	few	TRBJ2-3	CASSPSRHPISTDTQYF	TGTGCCAGCAGCCCTTCGAGACACCCTATTAGCACAGATACGCAGTATTTT
TRBD2	TRBV6-2/TRBV6-3	-	TRBJ2-1	CASSYRSGAGENYNEQFF	TGTGCCAGCAGTTACCGGTCCGGAGCGGGAGAGAATTACAATGAGCAGTTCTTC
-	TRBV20-1	-	TRBJ2-5	CSAREQGRGKTQYF	TGCAGTGCTAGGGAACAGGGACGCGGGAAGACCCAGTACTTC
-	TRBV28	-	TRBJ1-2	CASSYPGAGRRHGYTF	TGTGCCAGCAGTTACCCGGGGGCAGGGAGGCGCCATGGCTACACCTTC
-	TRBV28	many	TRBJ2-7	CASSLGREDAGEQYF	TGTGCCAGCAGTTTAGGAAGGGAGGATGCCGGGGAGCAGTACTTC